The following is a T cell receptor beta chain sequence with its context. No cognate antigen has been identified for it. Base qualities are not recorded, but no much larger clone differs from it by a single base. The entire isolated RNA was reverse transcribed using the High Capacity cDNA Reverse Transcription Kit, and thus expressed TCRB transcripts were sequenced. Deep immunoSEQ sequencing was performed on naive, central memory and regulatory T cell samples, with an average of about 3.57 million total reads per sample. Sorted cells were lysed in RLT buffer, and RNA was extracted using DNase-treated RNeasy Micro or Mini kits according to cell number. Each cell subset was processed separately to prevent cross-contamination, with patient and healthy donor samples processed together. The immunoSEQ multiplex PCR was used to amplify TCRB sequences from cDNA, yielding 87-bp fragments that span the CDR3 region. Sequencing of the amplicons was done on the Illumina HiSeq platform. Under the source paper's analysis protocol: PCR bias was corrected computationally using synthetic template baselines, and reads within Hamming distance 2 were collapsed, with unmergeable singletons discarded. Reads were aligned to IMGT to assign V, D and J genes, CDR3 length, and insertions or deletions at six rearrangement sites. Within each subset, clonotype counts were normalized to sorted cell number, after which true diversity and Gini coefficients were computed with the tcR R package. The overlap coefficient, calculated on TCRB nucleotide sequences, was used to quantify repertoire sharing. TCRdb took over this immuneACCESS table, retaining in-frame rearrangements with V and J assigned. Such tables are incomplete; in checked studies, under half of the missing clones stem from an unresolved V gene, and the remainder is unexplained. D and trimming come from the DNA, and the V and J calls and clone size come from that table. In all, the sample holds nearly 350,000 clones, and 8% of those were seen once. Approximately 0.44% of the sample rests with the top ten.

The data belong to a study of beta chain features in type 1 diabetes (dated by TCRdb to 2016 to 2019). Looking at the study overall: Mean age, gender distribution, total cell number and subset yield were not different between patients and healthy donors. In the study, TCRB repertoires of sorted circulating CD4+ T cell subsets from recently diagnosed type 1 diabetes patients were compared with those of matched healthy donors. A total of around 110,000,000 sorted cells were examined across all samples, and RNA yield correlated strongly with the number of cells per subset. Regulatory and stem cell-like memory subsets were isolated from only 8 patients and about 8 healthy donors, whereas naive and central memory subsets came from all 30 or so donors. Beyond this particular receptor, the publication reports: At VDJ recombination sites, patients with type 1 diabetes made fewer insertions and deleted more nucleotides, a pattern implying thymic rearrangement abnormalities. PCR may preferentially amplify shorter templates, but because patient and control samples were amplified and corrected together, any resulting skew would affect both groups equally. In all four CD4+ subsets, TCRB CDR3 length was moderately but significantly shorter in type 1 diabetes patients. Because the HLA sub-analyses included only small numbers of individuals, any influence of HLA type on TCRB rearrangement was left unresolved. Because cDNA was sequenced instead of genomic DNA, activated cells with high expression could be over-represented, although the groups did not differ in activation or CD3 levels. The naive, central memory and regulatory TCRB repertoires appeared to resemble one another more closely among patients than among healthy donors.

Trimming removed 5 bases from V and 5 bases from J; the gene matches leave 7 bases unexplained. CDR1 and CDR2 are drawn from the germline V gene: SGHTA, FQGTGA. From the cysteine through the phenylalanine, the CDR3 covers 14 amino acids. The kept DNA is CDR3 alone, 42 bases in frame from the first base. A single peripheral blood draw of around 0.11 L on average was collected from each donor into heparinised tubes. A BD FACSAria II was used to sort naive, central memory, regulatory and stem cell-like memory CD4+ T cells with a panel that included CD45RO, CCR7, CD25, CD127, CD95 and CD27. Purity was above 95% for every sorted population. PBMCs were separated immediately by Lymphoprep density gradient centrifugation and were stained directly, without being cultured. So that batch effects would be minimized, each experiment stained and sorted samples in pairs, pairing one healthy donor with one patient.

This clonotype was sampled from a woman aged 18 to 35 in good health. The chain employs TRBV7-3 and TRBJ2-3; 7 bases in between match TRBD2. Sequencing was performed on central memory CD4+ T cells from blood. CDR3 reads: CASSPAGAVDTQYF. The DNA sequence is TGTGCCAGCAGCCCCGCGGGAGCGGTAGATACGCAGTATTTT.